These 24 T cell receptor beta chains were sequenced from one sample in a study of OX40 agonist ivuxolimab in advanced cancers. The protocol was immunoSEQ multiplex PCR, while the TCRdb copy is restricted to in-frame clones and leaves out a portion. The profile shows 61,000 or so clones, roughly 84% of them singletons. Sequencing was performed on CD4+ or CD8+ T cells sorted from blood, taken in a trial of the OX40 agonist ivuxolimab. The receptors shown here come from an adult with an advanced solid tumor such as melanoma, head and neck, liver or kidney cancer.

This clone appeared a few times. This sequence joins TRBV18 and TRBJ2-2, with 8 bases identical to TRBD2. CDR1 is KGHSH and CDR2 is LQKENI in the germline V gene. The CDR3 runs to 16 residues. The V and J ends lost 0 bases and 4 bases, in that order; junction bases with no gene match: 4. In DNA form, the CDR3 reads TGTGCCAGCTCACCACCTCGCGGGAGGAGCACCGGGGAGCTGTTTTTT. This codes for CASSPPRGRSTGELFF.

The chain is built from TRBV9 and TRBJ2-5; 9 bases map to TRBD2. Per the germline V gene, CDR1 is SGDLS and CDR2 is YYNGEE. Unmatched junction bases numbered 5, after V lost 0 bases and J lost 5 bases. The CDR3 runs to 15 residues. The CDR3 DNA reads TGTGCCAGCAGCGTAGGGAGCGGGAGGTGGGAGACCCAGTACTTC. It encodes CASSVGSGRWETQYF.

This chain links TRBV10-3 with TRBJ1-2; 7 bases fit TRBD1. CDR3 length: 13 residues. V trimming: 10 bases; J trimming: 5 bases; junction bases outside the gene matches: 10. Germline V CDR1 and CDR2: ENHRY, SYGVKD. CDR3 DNA: TGTGCCACGAAGGGGGGACAGAGATATGGCTACACCTTC. This encodes CATKGGQRYGYTF.

This chain uses TRBV7-2 with TRBJ1-2; D not resolved. This CDR3 is 12 amino acids long. Germline values: CDR1 SGHTA, CDR2 FQGNSA. The V and J ends lost 1 base and 11 bases respectively, with 11 bases between them. The chain's CDR3 is CASSLVYSEYTF. In DNA form, the CDR3 reads TGTGCCAGCAGCTTAGTCTATAGCGAGTACACCTTC.

The V gene is TRBV28, the J gene TRBJ2-7, with a weak D call TRBD1 (7 bases). Germline lookup yields CDR1 MDHEN and CDR2 SYDVKM. The CDR3 has 12 amino acids. The germline V and J ends were trimmed by 2 bases and 6 bases, with 8 bases remaining between them. The CDR3 loop reads CASSLQGGEQYF. CDR3 nucleotides: TGTGCCAGCAGTTTACAGGGGGGCGAGCAGTACTTC.

This chain connects TRBV28 to TRBJ1-2, with TRBD1 as a possible D gene (6 bases). Trimming removed 3 bases at V and 7 bases at J, with 18 bases between. Germline-derived CDR1 and CDR2 are MDHEN and SYDVKM. The CDR3 has 15 amino acids. The CDR3 coding sequence is TGTGCCAGCAGTTTCGTCAGCCAGGGGACCCGTGGCTACACCTTC. Amino acids: CASSFVSQGTRGYTF.

This clone has more than one count but fewer than ten. This chain connects TRBV7-3 to TRBJ2-7; 7 bases are a match to TRBD1. The V segment lost 3 bases and the J segment 5 bases; nucleotides outside the gene matches: 7. This CDR3 is built from 14 residues. The germline CDR1 and CDR2 sequences are SGHTA and FQGTGA. The CDR3 reads CASSFLQGVDEQYF. The CDR3 DNA reads TGTGCCAGCAGCTTCTTGCAGGGGGTCGACGAGCAGTACTTC.

The chain links TRBV28 to TRBJ2-5; a weak D match, TRBD1 (6 bases). V was trimmed by 4 bases and J by 1 base, leaving 10 bases between them. CDR3 size: 14 residues. In germline, CDR1 is MDHEN, CDR2 SYDVKM. DNA for the CDR3: TGTGCCAGCAGTTCCGGACAGAGCCAAGAGACCCAGTACTTC. Its translation is CASSSGQSQETQYF.

The chain has TRBV2 and TRBJ2-5; 9 nucleotides agree with TRBD2. The DNA end lines up better with TRBJ2-7; the J call may be wrong. This CDR3 region has 13 residues. The germline V gene encodes CDR1 SNHLY and CDR2 FYNNEI. CDR3 sequence (DNA): TGTGCCAGCAGTGGACTAGCGGCCTACGAGCAGTACTTC. Protein product: CASSGLAAYEQYF.

The rearrangement joins TRBV10-3 to TRBJ2-7, with D maybe TRBD2 (6 bases). There are 13 residues in the CDR3. V lost 0 bases, J lost 6 bases, and 9 bases lay in between. The germline V gene has CDR1 ENHRY and CDR2 SYGVKD. Written as DNA, the CDR3 is TGTGCCATCAGTGAGTCCGGGAGCGGCGAGCAGTACTTC. It codes for CAISESGSGEQYF.

The chain employs TRBV5-1 and TRBJ2-2; D not resolved. Per the germline V gene, CDR1 is SGHRS and CDR2 is YFSETQ. This CDR3 spans 13 amino acids. The germline V and J ends were trimmed by 5 bases and 5 bases, with 10 bases remaining between them. The CDR3 region is CASSWGGTGELFF. CDR3 DNA: TGCGCCAGCAGTTGGGGTGGAACCGGGGAGCTGTTTTTT.

CDR3 protein: CASSQERLQGALLFF. The CDR3 DNA reads TGCGCCAGCAGCCAAGAAAGACTACAGGGTGCGCTCCTGTTTTTT. This sequence joins TRBV4-1 and TRBJ1-4, with a weak D call TRBD1 (6 bases). V gave up 0 bases and J gave up 14 bases, with 19 bases separating them. CDR1 MGHRA and CDR2 YSYEKL come from the germline V gene. The CDR3 totals 15 residues.

The chain uses TRBV27 and TRBJ2-3, with TRBD1 matching 9 bases. The germline V gene encodes CDR1 MNHEY and CDR2 SMNVEV (reference sequence). Losses at the gene ends were 5 bases for V and 5 bases for J; bases not matched to a gene: 11. CDR3 length equals 16 residues. The CDR3 region is CASSAGTGINEDTQYF. The CDR3 DNA reads as TGTGCCAGCAGTGCCGGGACAGGGATAAATGAAGATACGCAGTATTTT.

This sequence joins TRBV6-5 and TRBJ1-5; D is unresolved. Germline-derived CDR1 and CDR2 are MNHEY and SVGAGI. The length of the CDR3 is 13 residues. Between the trimmed V and J ends, which lost 4 bases and 3 bases, there was a span of 7 bases. The CDR3, as DNA: TGTGCCAGCAGTTCCTCCCCCAATCAGCCCCAGCATTTT. Protein: CASSSSPNQPQHF.

The V gene is TRBV28, the J gene TRBJ2-6; the D gene is possibly TRBD2 (6 bases). This CDR3 spans 16 amino acids. V lost 7 bases to trimming and J lost 1 base, with 14 bases between them. The germline CDR1 and CDR2 sequences are MDHEN and SYDVKM. CDR3 in DNA: TGTGCCAGCAAGAAATGGGGGGATTCTGGGGCCAACGTCCTGACTTTC. Translated, it gives CASKKWGDSGANVLTF. Full variable domain (missing parts from reference TRBV28 and TRBJ2-6): DVKVTQSSRYLVKRTGEKVFLECVQDMDHENMFWYRQDPGLGLRLIYFSYDVKMKEKGDIPEGYSVSREKKERFSLILESASTNQTSMYLCASKKWGDSGANVLTFGAGSRLTVL.

V is TRBV2 and J is TRBJ2-3; 7 positions match TRBD2. V lost 6 bases to trimming and J lost 4 bases; unmatched junction nucleotides: 10. Germline lookup yields CDR1 SNHLY and CDR2 FYNNEI. The CDR3 spans 15 residues. The CDR3: CASSRLGGGADTQYF. The CDR3 DNA reads as TGTGCCAGCAGCAGGCTTGGGGGAGGGGCAGATACGCAGTATTTT.

The chain joins TRBV28 to TRBJ1-4, with 7 positions matching TRBD1. Trimming removed 5 bases from V and 6 bases from J; junction bases left unmatched: 9. The CDR3 loop spans 15 amino acids. The germline CDR1 and CDR2 sequences are MDHEN and SYDVKM. CDR3 residues: CASSRGPRGDEKLFF. CDR3 nucleotide sequence: TGTGCCAGCAGTAGAGGACCCAGGGGGGATGAAAAACTGTTTTTT.

The chain links TRBV28 to TRBJ2-3, with TRBD2 as a possible D gene (5 bases). Germline CDR1 and CDR2: MDHEN and SYDVKM. Trimming took 5 bases from V and 1 from J, leaving 10 bases between them. This CDR3 is 14 amino acids long. As DNA, the CDR3 is TGTGCCAGCAGTCAGGACGGGGGCACAGATACGCAGTATTTT. This gives the protein CASSQDGGTDTQYF.

The CDR3 nucleotides read TGTGCCAGCTCACCTCGGACTAGCACCACAGATACGCAGTATTTT. Translating it yields CASSPRTSTTDTQYF. The V gene is TRBV18, the J gene TRBJ2-3; TRBD2 aligns across 8 bases. Unmatched junction bases numbered 4, after V lost 3 bases and J lost 2 bases. Germline V gene data show CDR1 as KGHSH and CDR2 as LQKENI. The CDR3 contains 15 residues.

The V and J genes are TRBV6-5 and TRBJ2-1; 8 bases match TRBD2. This CDR3 comprises 16 residues. The germline V gene has CDR1 MNHEY and CDR2 SVGAGI. V lost 0 bases and J lost 10; bases outside the gene matches: 11. The CDR3 region is CASSYSGGRTGGEQFF. The CDR3 DNA reads as TGTGCCAGCAGTTACTCGGGCGGGAGGACCGGAGGAGAGCAGTTCTTC.

V is TRBV7-3 and J is TRBJ2-7; possible D gene TRBD2, 6 bases. This CDR3 has 13 residues. Trimming stripped 2 bases from V and 4 bases from J, with 9 bases between. Germline V CDR1 and CDR2: SGHTA, FQGTGA. CDR3 region: CASSLGDSYEQYF. In DNA form, the CDR3 reads TGTGCCAGCAGCTTAGGGGACTCATACGAGCAGTACTTC.

The chain links TRBV2 to TRBJ2-6, with D unresolved. CDR3 size: 14 residues. Germline V gives CDR1 SNHLY, CDR2 FYNNEI. The V and J ends lost 4 bases and 3 bases respectively, with 7 bases between them. DNA for the CDR3: TGTGCCAGCAGTGGGAGTTTTGGGGCCAACGTCCTGACTTTC. Translated, it gives CASSGSFGANVLTF.

This clone was seen a few times. V and J are TRBV7-3 and TRBJ1-2, with 9 nucleotides matching TRBD1. V was clipped by 0 bases and J by 8 bases; unmatched bases: 10. The germline V gene has CDR1 SGHTA and CDR2 FQGTGA. The CDR3 totals 16 residues. The CDR3 sequence: CASSLTAGTGFRGYTF. The CDR3 DNA reads TGTGCCAGCAGCTTAACCGCCGGGACAGGGTTTAGGGGCTACACCTTC.

J is TRBJ2-5 and V is TRBV6-1; perhaps TRBD2 as D (6 bases). Germline-derived CDR1 and CDR2 are MNHNS and SASEGT. V gave up 7 bases and J gave up 5 bases, with 14 bases separating them. This CDR3 comprises 13 residues. The CDR3 DNA reads as TGTGCCAGCAAGGAGGGGACTGGGGAGACCCAGTACTTC. Its protein product is CASKEGTGETQYF.